A selection of T cell receptor beta chains follows, all from one sample in a study of blood T cell repertoires in COVID-19. The table came from immunoSEQ multiplex PCR; TCRdb's copy has only in-frame clones and leaves some out. The data show about 210,000 clones, about 90% seen once. The sequencing input was peripheral blood. These receptors were collected from a man aged 18 to 35 with active or convalescent COVID-19. The CDR3 runs from the conserved cysteine through the conserved F or W. D genes are given only for firm matches. Clone sizes are given selectively: once, few, many, or a class where the clone is expanded.

j_gene: TRBJ1-1
v_gene: TRBV4-2
abundance: -
d_gene: -
CDR3nt: TGTGCCAGCAGCCATGGGGGACTCACGAACACTGAAGCTTTCTTT
CDR3aa: CASSHGGLTNTEAFF

j_gene: TRBJ1-2
v_gene: TRBV7-8
abundance: -
d_gene: -
CDR3nt: TGTGCCAGCAGCTTACGGGTGGACGGGAATTATGGCTACACCTTC
CDR3aa: CASSLRVDGNYGYTF

j_gene: TRBJ2-7
v_gene: TRBV7-8
abundance: -
d_gene: TRBD1
CDR3nt: TGTGCCAGCTCAAAAGAGGGACAGTTCGCCTACGAGCAGTACTTC
CDR3aa: CASSKEGQFAYEQYF

j_gene: TRBJ2-6
v_gene: TRBV27
abundance: -
d_gene: -
CDR3nt: TGTGCCAGCACATGGGCCTCTGGGGCCAACGTCCTGACTTTC
CDR3aa: CASTWASGANVLTF

j_gene: TRBJ2-3
v_gene: TRBV5-1
abundance: -
d_gene: TRBD2
CDR3nt: TGCGCCAGCAGCTTGGTCGTGGTAGCGGGAGGTCCAGATACGCAGTATTTT
CDR3aa: CASSLVVVAGGPDTQYF

j_gene: TRBJ2-1
v_gene: TRBV7-9
abundance: -
d_gene: TRBD2
CDR3nt: TGTGCCAGCAGCTTAAGCGGGAGCTCCTACAATGAGCAGTTCTTC
CDR3aa: CASSLSGSSYNEQFF

j_gene: TRBJ1-6
v_gene: TRBV7-8
abundance: -
d_gene: -
CDR3nt: TGTGCCAGCAGCTCCCCCTGGACAGACCAAACTAATTCACCCCTCCACTTT
CDR3aa: CASSSPWTDQTNSPLHF

j_gene: TRBJ2-6
v_gene: TRBV5-4
abundance: -
d_gene: -
CDR3nt: TGTGCCAGCAGCTTCAGTGGGGGCACTGGGGCCAACGTCCTGACTTTC
CDR3aa: CASSFSGGTGANVLTF

j_gene: TRBJ1-1
v_gene: TRBV9
abundance: -
d_gene: -
CDR3nt: TGTGCCAGCAGCGTGGCAGGTACATTCAACACTGAAGCTTTCTTT
CDR3aa: CASSVAGTFNTEAFF

j_gene: TRBJ2-1
v_gene: TRBV27
abundance: -
d_gene: -
CDR3nt: TGTGCCAGCAGTCACACCAAGGAGTACCGCTCCTACAATGAGCAGTTCTTC
CDR3aa: CASSHTKEYRSYNEQFF

j_gene: TRBJ2-1
v_gene: TRBV30
abundance: -
d_gene: TRBD2
CDR3nt: TGTGCCTGGAGCCCGGGGGGACAGTTCTTC
CDR3aa: CAWSPGGQFF

j_gene: TRBJ2-5
v_gene: TRBV4-2
abundance: -
d_gene: TRBD2
CDR3nt: TGTGCCAGCAGCCAGGGGCTAGCGGGAGTTAGGGAGACCCAGTACTTC
CDR3aa: CASSQGLAGVRETQYF

j_gene: TRBJ1-2
v_gene: TRBV7-2
abundance: -
d_gene: TRBD1
CDR3nt: TGTGCCAGCAGCCCGCAAAGACAGGGGGATGGCTACACCTTC
CDR3aa: CASSPQRQGDGYTF

j_gene: TRBJ2-1
v_gene: TRBV5-1
abundance: -
d_gene: TRBD2
CDR3nt: TGCGCCAGCAGCAGGAGCGGGGGTAGCTCCTACAATGAGCAGTTCTTC
CDR3aa: CASSRSGGSSYNEQFF

j_gene: TRBJ1-2
v_gene: TRBV27
abundance: -
d_gene: TRBD1
CDR3nt: TGTGCCAGCCGGATGACAGGGCCCAACTATGGCTACACCTTC
CDR3aa: CASRMTGPNYGYTF

j_gene: TRBJ1-1
v_gene: TRBV30
abundance: -
d_gene: -
CDR3nt: TGTGCCTGGAGTGTATGGGGCAGCCGGAACACTGAAGCTTTCTTT
CDR3aa: CAWSVWGSRNTEAFF

j_gene: TRBJ2-7
v_gene: TRBV6-5
abundance: -
d_gene: -
CDR3nt: TGTGCCAGCAGTCCCCGAGAGTGGTCCGAGCAGTACTTC
CDR3aa: CASSPREWSEQYF

j_gene: TRBJ2-5
v_gene: TRBV4-1
abundance: -
d_gene: TRBD2
CDR3nt: TGCGCCAGCAGCCAAACCCCGGGACTAGCCCAAGAGACCCAGTACTTC
CDR3aa: CASSQTPGLAQETQYF

j_gene: TRBJ1-5
v_gene: TRBV25-1
abundance: -
d_gene: TRBD1
CDR3nt: TGTGCCAGCAGTGAATCGGGACAGTTCAATCAGCCCCAGCATTTT
CDR3aa: CASSESGQFNQPQHF

j_gene: TRBJ1-1
v_gene: TRBV30
abundance: -
d_gene: TRBD1
CDR3nt: TGTGCCTGGAGCCGGGACAGCGGGACTGAAGCTTTCTTT
CDR3aa: CAWSRDSGTEAFF

j_gene: TRBJ2-7
v_gene: TRBV5-1
abundance: -
d_gene: -
CDR3nt: TGCGCCAGCAGCTTGGCCCCGGGGGTTCGGGACTACGAGCAGTACTTC
CDR3aa: CASSLAPGVRDYEQYF

j_gene: TRBJ1-1
v_gene: TRBV7-9
abundance: few
d_gene: TRBD1
CDR3nt: TGTGCCAGCAGCCCCCGACAGGGCCCCACTGAAGCTTTCTTT
CDR3aa: CASSPRQGPTEAFF

j_gene: TRBJ2-1
v_gene: TRBV11-2
abundance: -
d_gene: TRBD2
CDR3nt: TGTGCCAGCAGCTTACTTCCTAGCGGGAGGAATGAGCAGTTCTTC
CDR3aa: CASSLLPSGRNEQFF

j_gene: TRBJ1-5
v_gene: TRBV2
abundance: -
d_gene: -
CDR3nt: TGTGCCAGCAGTGCGGCAGGGTATAGCAATCAGCCCCAGCATTTT
CDR3aa: CASSAAGYSNQPQHF

j_gene: TRBJ2-1
v_gene: TRBV9
abundance: -
d_gene: TRBD2
CDR3nt: TGTGCCAGCAATGGTCTAGCGGGAGGCCCCTACAATGAGCAGTTCTTC
CDR3aa: CASNGLAGGPYNEQFF

j_gene: TRBJ1-5
v_gene: TRBV15
abundance: -
d_gene: -
CDR3nt: TGTGCCACCAGCAGCGATCTTGGGGGCTATAGCAATCAGCCCCAGCATTTT
CDR3aa: CATSSDLGGYSNQPQHF

j_gene: TRBJ2-1
v_gene: TRBV11-2
abundance: -
d_gene: -
CDR3nt: TGTGCCAGCAGCTTATTATCGACAGCTCACAATGAGCAGTTCTTC
CDR3aa: CASSLLSTAHNEQFF

j_gene: TRBJ1-2
v_gene: TRBV24-1
abundance: -
d_gene: TRBD1
CDR3nt: TGTGCCACCAGTGACAATACCGGGACAGGGCCCTATGGCTACACCTTC
CDR3aa: CATSDNTGTGPYGYTF

j_gene: TRBJ1-2
v_gene: TRBV25-1
abundance: -
d_gene: TRBD1
CDR3nt: TGTGCCAGCAGTGAGGGGACAGTTAACTATGGCTACACCTTC
CDR3aa: CASSEGTVNYGYTF

j_gene: TRBJ1-5
v_gene: TRBV10-3
abundance: -
d_gene: TRBD1
CDR3nt: TGTGCCATCAGTGTAGGGGACAGAAATCAGCCCCAGCATTTT
CDR3aa: CAISVGDRNQPQHF

j_gene: TRBJ2-1
v_gene: TRBV3-1/TRBV3-2
abundance: -
d_gene: -
CDR3nt: TGTGCCAGCAGCCGCAGTATGTCCTACAATGAGCAGTTCTTC
CDR3aa: CASSRSMSYNEQFF

j_gene: TRBJ2-2
v_gene: TRBV19
abundance: -
d_gene: -
CDR3nt: TGTGCCAGTAGTACCCATAACACCGGGGAGCTGTTTTTT
CDR3aa: CASSTHNTGELFF

j_gene: TRBJ1-3
v_gene: TRBV19
abundance: -
d_gene: -
CDR3nt: TGTGCCAGTAGTATAGCCCCGGACAGCTCTGGAAACACCATATATTTT
CDR3aa: CASSIAPDSSGNTIYF

j_gene: TRBJ1-1
v_gene: TRBV3-1/TRBV3-2
abundance: -
d_gene: TRBD1
CDR3nt: TGTGCCAGCGCGACAGGGCCAAACACTGAAGCTTTCTTT
CDR3aa: CASATGPNTEAFF

j_gene: TRBJ2-1
v_gene: TRBV11-2
abundance: -
d_gene: TRBD2
CDR3nt: TGTGCCAGCAGCGCCTCGGGACTTTGGGGGAGGGCAGCCCATGAGCAGTTCTTC
CDR3aa: CASSASGLWGRAAHEQFF

j_gene: TRBJ1-6
v_gene: TRBV5-1
abundance: -
d_gene: -
CDR3nt: TGCGCCAGCAGGGGAGGGGGAAGCTCCTATAATTCACCCCTCCACTTT
CDR3aa: CASRGGGSSYNSPLHF

j_gene: TRBJ2-7
v_gene: TRBV14
abundance: -
d_gene: -
CDR3nt: TGTGCCAGCAGCCAAGCTCGCGGTTCCTACGAGCAGTACTTC
CDR3aa: CASSQARGSYEQYF

j_gene: TRBJ2-3
v_gene: TRBV7-3
abundance: -
d_gene: -
CDR3nt: TGTGCCAGCAGCTCGCAGGCGAGCACAGATACGCAGTATTTT
CDR3aa: CASSSQASTDTQYF

j_gene: TRBJ2-2
v_gene: TRBV19
abundance: -
d_gene: -
CDR3nt: TGTGCCAGTAGGACTACAGGGATGAACACCGGGGAGCTGTTTTTT
CDR3aa: CASRTTGMNTGELFF

j_gene: TRBJ2-1
v_gene: TRBV28
abundance: -
d_gene: TRBD1
CDR3nt: TGTGCCAGCAGTATGATTGGACAGGCCTACAATGAGCAGTTCTTC
CDR3aa: CASSMIGQAYNEQFF

j_gene: TRBJ2-1
v_gene: TRBV5-1
abundance: -
d_gene: TRBD2
CDR3nt: TGCGCCAGCAGCCGCGGGACTAGGTCTCTCAATGAGCAGTTCTTC
CDR3aa: CASSRGTRSLNEQFF